What follows describes a single TCR beta chain. The antigen is unknown. The source of the sample is a study of shared clonotypes between healthy human individuals. Study conclusions and caveats: Clonotypes which were not shared had lower generation probabilities than clonotypes that all four donors shared. Limited genetic and exposure-history diversity came from having few donors.

The germline gives CDR1 SNHLY, CDR2 FYNNEI. The CDR3 runs to 17 residues. V lost 6 bases, J lost 7 bases, and 13 bases stayed unmatched. At deep level, the assay was performed. When replicate PCRs were run on sorted subsets, they used about 220 ng DNA, 28,000 or so T cell genomes. Sequenced by immunoSEQ multiplex PCR; TCRdb stores in-frame clones only, minus some. This sample yields 550,000 to 800,000 clones, of which 90% are seen a single time; 30% to 35% belongs to the top ten. The TCR was taken from a man younger than 35 in good health. Some clones in this sample may be carry-over from other donors' samples. Sequencing used memory CD8+ T cells from PBMCs. Subset defined: CD45RO+ cells pooled with CCR7-negative TemRA cells. J is TRBJ2-1 and V is TRBV2, with 12 bases fitting TRBD1. CDR3 bases: TGTGCCAGCAGCGAGTGGCCGGGACAGGGGGCAAAAAATGAGCAGTTCTTC. This translates into CASSEWPGQGAKNEQFF.